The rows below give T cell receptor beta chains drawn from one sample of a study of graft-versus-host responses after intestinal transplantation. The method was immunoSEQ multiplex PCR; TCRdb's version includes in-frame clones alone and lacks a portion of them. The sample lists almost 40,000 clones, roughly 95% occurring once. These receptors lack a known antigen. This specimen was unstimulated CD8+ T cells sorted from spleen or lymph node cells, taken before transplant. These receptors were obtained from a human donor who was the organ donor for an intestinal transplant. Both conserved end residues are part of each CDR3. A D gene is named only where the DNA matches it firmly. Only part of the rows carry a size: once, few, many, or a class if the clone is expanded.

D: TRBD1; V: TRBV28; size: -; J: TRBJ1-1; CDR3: CASTQGAPTEAFF; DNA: TGTGCCAGCACCCAGGGGGCGCCCACTGAAGCTTTCTTT
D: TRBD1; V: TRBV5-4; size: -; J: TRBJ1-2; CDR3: CASSLPTGAGDGYTF; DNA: TGTGCCAGCAGCTTGCCCACAGGGGCGGGGGATGGCTACACCTTC
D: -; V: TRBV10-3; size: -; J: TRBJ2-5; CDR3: CAISWTDQETQYF; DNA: TGTGCCATCAGCTGGACGGATCAAGAGACCCAGTACTTC
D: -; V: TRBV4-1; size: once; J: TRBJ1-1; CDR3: CASSQAPGGPEAFF; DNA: TGCGCCAGCAGCCAAGCCCCGGGGGGGCCTGAAGCTTTCTTT
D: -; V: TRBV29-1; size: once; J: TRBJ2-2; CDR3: CSVEDLASGLAGELFF; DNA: TGCAGCGTTGAAGATTTAGCGTCGGGGCTTGCCGGGGAGCTGTTTTTT
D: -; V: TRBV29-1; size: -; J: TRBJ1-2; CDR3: CSVDWGRSPGGYGYTF; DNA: TGCAGCGTTGACTGGGGCAGGTCCCCGGGGGGCTATGGCTACACCTTC
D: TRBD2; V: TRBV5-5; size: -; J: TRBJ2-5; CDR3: CASSSEAGGMYQETQYF; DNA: TGTGCCAGCAGCTCAGAAGCGGGGGGGATGTACCAAGAGACCCAGTACTTC
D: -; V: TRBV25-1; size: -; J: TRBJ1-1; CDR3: CASMDTPLEAFF; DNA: TGTGCCAGCATGGACACCCCGCTCGAAGCTTTCTTT
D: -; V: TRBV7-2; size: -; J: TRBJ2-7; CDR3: CASSLGEGEQYF; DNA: TGTGCCAGCAGCTTGGGAGAGGGGGAGCAGTACTTC
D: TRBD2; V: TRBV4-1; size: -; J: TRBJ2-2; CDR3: CASSQGGSTSGGTNTGELFF; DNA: TGCGCCAGCAGCCAGGGGGGCTCGACTAGCGGGGGGACTAACACCGGGGAGCTGTTTTTT
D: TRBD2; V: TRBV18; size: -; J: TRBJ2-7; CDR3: CASSPRASGEVLDEQYF; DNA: TGTGCCAGCTCACCACGGGCTAGCGGGGAAGTCCTAGACGAGCAGTACTTC
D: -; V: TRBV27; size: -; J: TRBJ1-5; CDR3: CASSLNRDGQPQHF; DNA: TGTGCCAGCAGTCTTAACAGGGACGGGCAGCCCCAGCATTTT
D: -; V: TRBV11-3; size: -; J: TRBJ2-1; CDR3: CASSLDQRGGSYNEQFF; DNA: TGTGCCAGCAGCTTAGATCAGCGTGGGGGCTCCTACAATGAGCAGTTCTTC
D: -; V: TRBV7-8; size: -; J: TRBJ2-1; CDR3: CASRTGTYNEQFF; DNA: TGTGCCAGCAGAACCGGGACCTACAATGAGCAGTTCTTC
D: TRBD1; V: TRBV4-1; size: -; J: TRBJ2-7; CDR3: CASSHNPGQGYYEQYF; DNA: TGCGCCAGCAGCCATAACCCGGGACAGGGATACTACGAGCAGTACTTC
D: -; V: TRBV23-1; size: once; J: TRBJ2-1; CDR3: CASSQSEAGAFSYNEQFF; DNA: TGCGCCAGCAGTCAATCGGAGGCAGGTGCCTTCTCCTACAATGAGCAGTTCTTC
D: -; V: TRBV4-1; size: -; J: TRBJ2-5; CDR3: CASSQEAWETQYF; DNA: TGCGCCAGCAGCCAAGAGGCCTGGGAGACCCAGTACTTC
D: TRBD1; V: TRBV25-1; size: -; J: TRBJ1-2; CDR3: CASSPPGTANYGYTF; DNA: TGTGCCAGCAGTCCTCCTGGGACAGCTAACTATGGCTACACCTTC
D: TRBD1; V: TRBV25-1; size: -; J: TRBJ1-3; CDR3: CASSSPGGPIDSGNTIYF; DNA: TGTGCCAGCAGTTCTCCAGGGGGCCCGATAGACTCTGGAAACACCATATATTTT
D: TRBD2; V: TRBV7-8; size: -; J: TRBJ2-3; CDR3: CASSSTGLATDTQYF; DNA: TGTGCCAGCAGCTCAACCGGACTAGCGACAGATACGCAGTATTTT
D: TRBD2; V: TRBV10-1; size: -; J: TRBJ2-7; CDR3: CASSVSGGPYEQYF; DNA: TGCGCCAGCAGTGTCAGCGGGGGGCCCTACGAGCAGTACTTC
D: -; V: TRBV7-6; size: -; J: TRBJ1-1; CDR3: CASSDSGNTEAFF; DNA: TGTGCCAGCAGCGACAGTGGGAACACTGAAGCTTTCTTT
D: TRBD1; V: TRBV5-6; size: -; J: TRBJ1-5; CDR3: CASSRTGGSGNQPQHF; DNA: TGTGCCAGCAGTAGAACAGGGGGGTCTGGCAATCAGCCCCAGCATTTT
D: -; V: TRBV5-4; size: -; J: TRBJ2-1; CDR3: CASSLLAGFTNEQFF; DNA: TGTGCCAGCAGCTTGCTTGCTGGGTTTACGAATGAGCAGTTCTTC
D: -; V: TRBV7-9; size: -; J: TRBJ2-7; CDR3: CASSTSTGTQSYEQYF; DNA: TGTGCCAGCAGCACCTCTACCGGGACACAATCTTACGAGCAGTACTTC
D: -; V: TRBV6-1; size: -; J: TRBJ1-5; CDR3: CASTQQGSNQPQHF; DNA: TGTGCCAGCACCCAACAGGGAAGCAATCAGCCCCAGCATTTT
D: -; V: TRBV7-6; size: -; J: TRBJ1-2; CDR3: CASSPEDSVYGYTF; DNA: TGTGCCAGCAGCCCCGAGGACAGTGTCTATGGCTACACCTTC
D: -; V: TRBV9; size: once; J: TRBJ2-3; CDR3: CASSPGTDKSTDTQYF; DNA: TGTGCCAGCAGCCCCGGGACCGACAAGAGCACAGATACGCAGTATTTT
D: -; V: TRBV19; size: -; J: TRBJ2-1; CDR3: CASMAGPRTFF; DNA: TGTGCCAGTATGGCGGGACCCCGGACGTTCTTC
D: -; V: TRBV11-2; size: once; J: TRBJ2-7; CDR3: CASSLGQGGYEQYF; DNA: TGTGCCAGCAGCTTAGGACAGGGAGGGTACGAGCAGTACTTC
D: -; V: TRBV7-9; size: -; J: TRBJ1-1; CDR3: CASSLHREAFF; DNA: TGTGCCAGCAGCTTACATAGAGAAGCTTTCTTT
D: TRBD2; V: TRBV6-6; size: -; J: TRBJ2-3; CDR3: CASSTPSGTSTDTQYF; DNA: TGTGCCAGCAGTACTCCTAGCGGGACCAGCACAGATACGCAGTATTTT
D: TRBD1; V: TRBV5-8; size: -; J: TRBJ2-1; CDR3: CAAPRGPFYEQFF; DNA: TGTGCCGCACCCAGGGGGCCTTTCTATGAGCAGTTCTTC
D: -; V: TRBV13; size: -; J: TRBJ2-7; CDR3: CASSLADASSQDEQYF; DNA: TGTGCCAGCAGCTTAGCCGACGCTTCGAGTCAAGACGAGCAGTACTTC
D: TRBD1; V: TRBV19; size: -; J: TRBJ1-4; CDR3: CASSDRDSLPKLFF; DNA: TGTGCCAGTAGTGACCGGGACAGTCTCCCAAAACTGTTTTTT
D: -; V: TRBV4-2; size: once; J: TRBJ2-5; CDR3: CASSQESIQETQYF; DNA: TGTGCCAGCAGCCAAGAATCGATCCAAGAGACCCAGTACTTC
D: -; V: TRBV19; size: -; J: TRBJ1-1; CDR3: CASSIGALNTEAFF; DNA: TGTGCCAGTAGTATAGGGGCCTTGAACACTGAAGCTTTCTTT
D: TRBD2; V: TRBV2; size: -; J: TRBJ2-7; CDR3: CASSATPTSGGAFEFEQYF; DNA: TGTGCCAGCAGTGCGACCCCAACTAGCGGGGGGGCTTTTGAGTTCGAGCAGTACTTC
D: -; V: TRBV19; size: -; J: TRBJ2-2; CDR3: CASSIRTDTGELFF; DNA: TGTGCCAGTAGTATTCGGACAGACACCGGGGAGCTGTTTTTT
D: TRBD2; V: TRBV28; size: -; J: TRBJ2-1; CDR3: CASSSLAGSSYNEQFF; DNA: TGTGCCAGCAGTTCACTAGCGGGGAGCTCCTACAATGAGCAGTTCTTC
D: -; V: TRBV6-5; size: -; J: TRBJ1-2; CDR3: CASSYSRTGGKGYTF; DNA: TGTGCCAGCAGTTACTCCAGAACGGGGGGTAAGGGCTACACCTTC